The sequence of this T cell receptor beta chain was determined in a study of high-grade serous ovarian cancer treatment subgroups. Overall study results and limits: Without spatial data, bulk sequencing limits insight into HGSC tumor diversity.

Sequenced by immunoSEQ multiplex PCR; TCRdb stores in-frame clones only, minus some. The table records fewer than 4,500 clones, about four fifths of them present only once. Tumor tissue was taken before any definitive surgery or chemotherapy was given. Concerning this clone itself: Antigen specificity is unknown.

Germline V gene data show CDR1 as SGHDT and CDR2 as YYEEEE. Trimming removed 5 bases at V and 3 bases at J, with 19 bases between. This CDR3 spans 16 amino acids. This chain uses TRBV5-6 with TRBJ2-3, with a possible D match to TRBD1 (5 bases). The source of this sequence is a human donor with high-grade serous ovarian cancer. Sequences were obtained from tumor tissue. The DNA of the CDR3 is TGTGCCAGCAGTTTCATCGCAGGGCCAGGGACAGATACGCAGTATTTT. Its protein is CASSFIAGPGTDTQYF. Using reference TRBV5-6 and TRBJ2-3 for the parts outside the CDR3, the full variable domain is DAGVTQSPTHLIKTRGQQVTLRCSPKSGHDTVSWYQQALGQGPQFIFQYYEEEERQRGNFPDRFSGHQFPNYSSELNVNALLLGDSALYLCASSFIAGPGTDTQYFGPGTRLTVL.